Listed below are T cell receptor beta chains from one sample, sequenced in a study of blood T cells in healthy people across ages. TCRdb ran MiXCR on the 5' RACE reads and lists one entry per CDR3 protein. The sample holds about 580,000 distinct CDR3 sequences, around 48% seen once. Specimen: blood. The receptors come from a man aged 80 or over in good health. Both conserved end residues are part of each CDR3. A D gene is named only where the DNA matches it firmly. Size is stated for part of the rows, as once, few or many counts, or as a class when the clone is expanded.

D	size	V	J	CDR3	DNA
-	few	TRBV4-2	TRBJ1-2	CASSQEQPGGLGGYTF	TGTGCCAGCAGCCAAGAGCAACCGGGGGGCCTTGGTGGCTACACCTTC
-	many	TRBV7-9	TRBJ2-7	CASSLGGPYYEQYF	TGTGCCAGCAGCTTAGGGGGTCCTTACTACGAGCAGTACTTC
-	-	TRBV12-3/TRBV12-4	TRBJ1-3	CASSLVPRGSGNTIYF	TGTGCCAGCAGTTTAGTGCCCAGGGGATCCGGAAACACCATATATTTT
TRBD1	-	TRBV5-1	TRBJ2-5	CASSWKQGAVGTQYF	TGCGCCAGCAGCTGGAAACAGGGGGCCGTAGGGACCCAGTACTTC
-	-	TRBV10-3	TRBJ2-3	CAISRDPATDTQYF	TGTGCCATCAGCCGGGATCCTGCCACAGATACGCAGTATTTT
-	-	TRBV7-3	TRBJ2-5	CASSQTGSRRQETQYF	TGTGCCAGCAGTCAAACAGGATCCAGGCGCCAAGAGACCCAGTACTTC
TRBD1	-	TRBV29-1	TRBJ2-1	CSVEGDRGLDEQFF	TGCAGCGTTGAGGGGGACAGGGGGTTAGATGAGCAGTTCTTC
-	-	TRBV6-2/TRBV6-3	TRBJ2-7	CASSYSTRSGVYEQYF	TGTGCCAGCAGTTACTCCACCCGGTCCGGGGTCTACGAGCAGTACTTC
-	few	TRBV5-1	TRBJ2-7	CASSPLPQGTSYEQYF	TGCGCCAGCAGCCCACTCCCACAGGGTACGTCCTACGAGCAGTACTTC
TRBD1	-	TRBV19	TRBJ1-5	CASSIGTVNQPQHF	TGTGCCAGTAGTATCGGGACAGTGAATCAGCCCCAGCATTTT
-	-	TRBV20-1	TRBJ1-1	CSARSVRRSEAFF	TGCAGTGCTAGAAGTGTCCGGAGGTCTGAAGCTTTCTTT
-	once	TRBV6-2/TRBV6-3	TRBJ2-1	CASRPQGGYNEQFF	TGTGCCAGCAGACCCCAAGGTGGCTACAATGAGCAGTTCTTC
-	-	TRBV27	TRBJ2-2	CASTRQGGGTGELFF	TGTGCCAGCACCCGACAGGGAGGCGGCACCGGGGAGCTGTTTTTT
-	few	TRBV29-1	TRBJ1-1	CSVDAGVDEAFF	TGCAGCGTTGATGCAGGGGTGGATGAAGCTTTCTTT
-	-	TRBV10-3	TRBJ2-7	CAISDKTAIDSEQYF	TGTGCCATCAGTGATAAGACAGCCATTGACTCCGAGCAGTACTTC
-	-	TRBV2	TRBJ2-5	CTRESYPKQETQYF	TGTACCAGGGAAAGTTACCCAAAGCAAGAGACCCAGTACTTC
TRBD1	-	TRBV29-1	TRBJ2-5	CSVAKLVTGQETQYF	TGCAGCGTTGCCAAGCTCGTGACAGGGCAAGAGACCCAGTACTTC